This T cell receptor (beta chain) was documented in a study of radiotherapy plus CTLA-4 blockade in lung cancer. TCRdb's table, derived via immunoSEQ multiplex PCR, lists solely in-frame clones and lacks some. The sample holds around 100,000 clones, approximately 75% seen once. This clone occurred a few times. Looked up from germline, CDR1 is MDHEN and CDR2 is SYDVKM. V lost 1 base to trimming and J lost 5 bases; unmatched junction nucleotides: 5. The CDR3 extends over 15 amino acids. The clonotype was recovered from a human donor with non-small cell lung cancer who had a partial response to radiotherapy plus ipilimumab. Some clones in this sample may be carry-over from other donors' samples. Here the sequenced sample was peripheral blood, taken from a patient treated with radiotherapy plus ipilimumab. V and J are TRBV28 and TRBJ2-3, with 8 positions matching TRBD2. CDR3 DNA sequence: TGTGCCAGCAGTTTATCGGCGGGGGGAATAGATACGCAGTATTTT. Residues: CASSLSAGGIDTQYF.